In its sample, the clone carrying this T cell receptor (beta chain) was seen a few times. Its antigen remains unknown. Distinct nucleotide sequences in the sample also encode this CDR3. The CDR3 consists of 14 residues. V was shortened by 6 bases and J by 0 bases, with 10 bases between the two germline ends. Germline V CDR1 and CDR2: MNHEY, SVGAGI. Sampling consisted of one heparinised blood draw per donor, averaging approximately 120 mL. The sample is drawn from a study of beta chain features in type 1 diabetes. Looking at the study overall: No age, gender or cell yield differences were seen between patients and healthy donors. Examination of sorted cells across all samples involved roughly 100 million cells.

Of the isolated RNA, all was reverse transcribed, and so the sequenced material was expressed TCRB transcripts. Repertoires were generated with immunoSEQ multiplex PCR, while TCRdb's copy carries only in-frame clones and drops some. This sample has hundreds of thousands of clones, with 12% to 15% found just once. Points from the study as a whole: Individuals with type 1 diabetes displayed fewer insertions and more deletions at VDJ junctions.

The chain recombines TRBV6-5 with TRBJ2-3; D is uncertain. The sample was central memory CD4+ T cells from blood. The sequence derives from a man under 40 in good health. The chain's CDR3 is CASSSGSSTDTQYF. In nucleotides, the CDR3 is TGTGCCAGCAGCTCCGGGTCGAGCACAGATACGCAGTATTTT.